Listed below are T cell receptor beta chains from one sample, sequenced in a study of blood T cells in healthy people across ages. TCRdb re-derived calls from the 5' RACE reads in MiXCR, one entry per CDR3 protein. The top ten clones hold about a fifth of a sample with 650,000 to 800,000 distinct CDR3 sequences, under 55% of them seen once. The sequenced sample was blood. These receptors were obtained from a man aged 55-75 years in good health. Both conserved end residues are part of each CDR3.

cdr3_aa: CASSQENNQPQHF; v_call: TRBV4-3; j_call: TRBJ1-5
cdr3_aa: CASSLDQYNEQFF; v_call: TRBV6-2/TRBV6-3; j_call: TRBJ2-1
cdr3_aa: CATSDYGQGTDTQYF; v_call: TRBV24-1; j_call: TRBJ2-3
cdr3_aa: CASSSRGRGEETQYF; v_call: TRBV5-1; j_call: TRBJ2-5
cdr3_aa: CAGRTGSGGEFF; v_call: TRBV7-2; j_call: TRBJ2-1
cdr3_aa: CASTQGGDSAYHF; v_call: TRBV6-5; j_call: TRBJ1-6
cdr3_aa: CASSLDRTSDSPLHF; v_call: TRBV7-3; j_call: TRBJ1-6
cdr3_aa: CASSPRGPGDTGELFF; v_call: TRBV6-1; j_call: TRBJ2-2
cdr3_aa: CASSLELSPDEQFF; v_call: TRBV7-2; j_call: TRBJ2-1
cdr3_aa: CASSPMGPHNEQFF; v_call: TRBV18; j_call: TRBJ2-1
cdr3_aa: CASSLGLVDEQYF; v_call: TRBV7-2; j_call: TRBJ2-7
cdr3_aa: CASSYSFGTNYEQYF; v_call: TRBV6-2/TRBV6-3; j_call: NA
cdr3_aa: CASSQDPPSGIADTQYF; v_call: TRBV4-3; j_call: TRBJ2-3
cdr3_aa: CASSRGTGALASTDTQYF; v_call: TRBV5-1; j_call: TRBJ2-3
cdr3_aa: CASSLGQTNQPQHF; v_call: TRBV5-6; j_call: TRBJ1-5
cdr3_aa: CASSQDVLGIQYF; v_call: TRBV4-3; j_call: TRBJ2-4